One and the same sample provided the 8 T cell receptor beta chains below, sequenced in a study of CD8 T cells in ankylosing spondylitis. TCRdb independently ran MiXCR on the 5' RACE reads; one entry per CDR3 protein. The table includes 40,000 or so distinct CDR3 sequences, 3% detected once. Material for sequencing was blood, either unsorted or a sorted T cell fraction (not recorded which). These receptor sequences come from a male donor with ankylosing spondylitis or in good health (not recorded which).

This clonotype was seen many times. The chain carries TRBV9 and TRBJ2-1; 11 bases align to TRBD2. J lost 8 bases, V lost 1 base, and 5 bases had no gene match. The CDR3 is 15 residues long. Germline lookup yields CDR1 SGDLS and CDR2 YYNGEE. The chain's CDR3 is CASSVTSGSIYEQFF. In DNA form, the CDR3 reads TGTGCCAGCAGCGTAACTAGCGGGAGTATCTATGAGCAGTTCTTC.

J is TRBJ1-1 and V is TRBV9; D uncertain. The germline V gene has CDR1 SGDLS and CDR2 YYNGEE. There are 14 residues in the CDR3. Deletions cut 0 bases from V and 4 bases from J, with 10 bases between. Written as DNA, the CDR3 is TGTGCCAGCAGCGTAGAACGGATGGGCACTGAAGCTTTCTTT. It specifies CASSVERMGTEAFF.

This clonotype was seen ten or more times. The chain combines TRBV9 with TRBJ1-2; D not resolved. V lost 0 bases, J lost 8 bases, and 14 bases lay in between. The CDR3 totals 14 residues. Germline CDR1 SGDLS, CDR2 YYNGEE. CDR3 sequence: CASSVEGRTEGYTF. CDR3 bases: TGTGCCAGCAGCGTAGAAGGGCGCACAGAAGGCTACACCTTC.

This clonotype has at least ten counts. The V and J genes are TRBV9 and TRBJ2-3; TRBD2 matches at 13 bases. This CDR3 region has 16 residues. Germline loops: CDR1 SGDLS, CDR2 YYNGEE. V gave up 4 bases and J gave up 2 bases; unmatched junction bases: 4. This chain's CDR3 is CASSYGTSGVTDTQYF. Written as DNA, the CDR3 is TGTGCCAGCAGCTATGGGACTAGCGGGGTCACAGATACGCAGTATTTT.

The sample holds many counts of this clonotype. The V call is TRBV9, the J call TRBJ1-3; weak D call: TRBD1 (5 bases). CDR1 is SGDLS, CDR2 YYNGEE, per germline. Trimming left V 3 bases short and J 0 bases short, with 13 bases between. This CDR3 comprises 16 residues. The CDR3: CASSAAGASSGNTIYF. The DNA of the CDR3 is TGTGCCAGCAGCGCCGCCGGGGCCAGCTCTGGAAACACCATATATTTT.

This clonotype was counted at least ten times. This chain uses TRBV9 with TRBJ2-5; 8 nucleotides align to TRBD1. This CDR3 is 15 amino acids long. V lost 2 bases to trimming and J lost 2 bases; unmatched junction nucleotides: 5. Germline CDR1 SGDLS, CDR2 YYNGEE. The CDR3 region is CASSVETGVQETQYF. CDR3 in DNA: TGTGCCAGCAGCGTTGAGACAGGGGTACAAGAGACCCAGTACTTC.

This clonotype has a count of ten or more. The DNA of the CDR3 is TGTGCCAGCGCGACTAGCGGGAAGAGTACCGGGGAGCTGTTTTTT. Translation gives CASATSGKSTGELFF. The chain employs TRBV9 and TRBJ2-2; TRBD2 agrees at 11 bases. The CDR3 loop spans 15 amino acids. After removal of 7 bases from V and 5 bases from J, the junction contained 7 bases not matched to a gene. Germline assignment: CDR1 SGDLS and CDR2 YYNGEE.

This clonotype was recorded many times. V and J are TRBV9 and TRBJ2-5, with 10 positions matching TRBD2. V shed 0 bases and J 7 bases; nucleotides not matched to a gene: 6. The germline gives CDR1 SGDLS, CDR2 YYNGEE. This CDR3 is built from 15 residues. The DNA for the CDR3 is TGTGCCAGCAGCGTAGGAACTAGCGGGGCGGGGACCCAGTACTTC. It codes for CASSVGTSGAGTQYF.